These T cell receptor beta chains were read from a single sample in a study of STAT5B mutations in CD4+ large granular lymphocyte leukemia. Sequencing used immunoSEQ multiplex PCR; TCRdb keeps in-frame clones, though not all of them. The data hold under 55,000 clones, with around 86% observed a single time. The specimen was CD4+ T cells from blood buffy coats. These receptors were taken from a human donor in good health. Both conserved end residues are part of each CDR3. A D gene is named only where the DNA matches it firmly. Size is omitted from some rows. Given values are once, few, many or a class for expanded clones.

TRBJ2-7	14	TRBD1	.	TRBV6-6	TGTGCCAGCAGTTACGGGGACAGGGCTTACGAGCAGTACTTC	CASSYGDRAYEQYF
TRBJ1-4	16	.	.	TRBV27	TGTGCCAGCAGTCCACGGACAGAGTCAACTAATGAAAAACTGTTTTTT	CASSPRTESTNEKLFF
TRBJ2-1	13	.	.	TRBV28	TGTGCCAGCAGTTCACCCTCAACAGGGGAGCAGTTCTTC	CASSSPSTGEQFF
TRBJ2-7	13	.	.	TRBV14	TGTGCCAGCAGCCAGTACGGAAACTACGAGCAGTACTTC	CASSQYGNYEQYF
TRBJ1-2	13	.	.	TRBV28	TGTGCCAGCAGTCCGCAGGGGTTCAAGGGCTACACCTTC	CASSPQGFKGYTF
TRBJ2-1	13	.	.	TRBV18	TGTGCCAGCTCACCTACTAGTGACAATGAGCAGTTCTTC	CASSPTSDNEQFF
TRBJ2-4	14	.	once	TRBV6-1	TGTGCCAGCAGTGAAGGGTGGGCCAAACACATTCAGTACTTC	CASSEGWAKHIQYF
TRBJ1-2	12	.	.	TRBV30	TGTGCCTGGAATCCGCCCTGGGGTGGCTACACCTTC	CAWNPPWGGYTF
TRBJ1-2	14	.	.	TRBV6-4	TGTGCCAGCAGCTTAGACAGGTTTAACTATGGCTACACCTTC	CASSLDRFNYGYTF
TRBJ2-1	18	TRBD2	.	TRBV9	TGTGCCAGCAGCACCTGGACTAGCGGAGGGGGATCCTACAATGAGCAGTTCTTC	CASSTWTSGGGSYNEQFF
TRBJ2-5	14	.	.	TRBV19	TGTGCCAGTAGTACTCGACAGAGCTGGGAGACCCAGTACTTC	CASSTRQSWETQYF
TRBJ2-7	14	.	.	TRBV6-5	TGTGCCAGCAGTTACCGGAGATGGGGTTACGAGCAGTACTTC	CASSYRRWGYEQYF
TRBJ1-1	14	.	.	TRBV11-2	TGTGCCAGCAGCTTAGTTTGGAGGGGGACGGAAGCTTTCTTT	CASSLVWRGTEAFF
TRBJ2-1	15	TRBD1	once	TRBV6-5	TGTGCCAGCAGTCACATATGGGACAGGGTTGATGAGCAGTTCTTC	CASSHIWDRVDEQFF
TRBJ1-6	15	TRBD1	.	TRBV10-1	TGCGCCAGCAGTGAGTACAGGGGACGGAGTTCACCCCTCCACTTT	CASSEYRGRSSPLHF
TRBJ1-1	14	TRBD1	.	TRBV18	TGTGCCAGCTCAGGGACAGGACTGAACACTGAAGCTTTCTTT	CASSGTGLNTEAFF
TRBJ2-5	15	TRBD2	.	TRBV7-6	TGTGCCAGCAGCTTACTAGCGGGGCAGCAAGAGACCCAGTACTTC	CASSLLAGQQETQYF
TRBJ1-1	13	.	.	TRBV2	TGTGCCAGCAAGGATCTTCGGGACACTGAAGCTTTCTTT	CASKDLRDTEAFF
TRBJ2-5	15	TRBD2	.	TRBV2	TGTGCCAGCGGGGAGTCGGCGGGAGGTCTGGGGACCCAGTACTTC	CASGESAGGLGTQYF
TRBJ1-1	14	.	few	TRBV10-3	TGTGCCATCAGCAAACAGGCATCGAACACTGAAGCTTTCTTT	CAISKQASNTEAFF
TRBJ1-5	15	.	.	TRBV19	TGTGCCAGTAGTCCCAGCGGCAGGAGCAATCAGCCCCAGCATTTT	CASSPSGRSNQPQHF
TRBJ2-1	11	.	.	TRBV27	TGTGCAGTAGGGCTGCCGAATGAGCAGTTCTTC	CAVGLPNEQFF
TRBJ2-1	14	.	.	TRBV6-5	TGTGCCAGCAGTTCCTCGGGGCATTACAATGAGCAGTTCTTC	CASSSSGHYNEQFF
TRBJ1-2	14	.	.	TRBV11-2	TGTGCCAGCAGCTTAGAATACGCGAGCGGTGGCTACACCTTC	CASSLEYASGGYTF
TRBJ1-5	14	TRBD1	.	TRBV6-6	TGTGCCAGCTCAGGGGGCATGGGCAATCAGCCCCAGCATTTT	CASSGGMGNQPQHF
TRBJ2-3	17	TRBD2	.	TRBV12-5	TGTGCTAGTGGTTCCCCTCGACTAGCGGGAGGAACAGATACGCAGTATTTT	CASGSPRLAGGTDTQYF
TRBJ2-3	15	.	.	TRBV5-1	TGCGCCAGCAGCTTGCGGGTAGACAAGACAGATACGCAGTATTTT	CASSLRVDKTDTQYF
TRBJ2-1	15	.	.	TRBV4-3	TGCGCCAGCAGCCACAGTACTAGCTCCTACAATGAGCAGCTCTTC	CASSHSTSSYNEQLF
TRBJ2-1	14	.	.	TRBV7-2	TGTGCCAGCAGCTTAGCCGTGGGAGGCAATGAGCAGTTCTTC	CASSLAVGGNEQFF
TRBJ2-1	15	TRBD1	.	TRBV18	TGTGCCAGCTCGGCAAGGGGACAGGCAAACAATGAGCAGTTCTTC	CASSARGQANNEQFF
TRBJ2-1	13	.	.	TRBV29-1	TGCAGCGTTGGGGGGGCGGCTTCCCATGAGCAGTTCTTC	CSVGGAASHEQFF
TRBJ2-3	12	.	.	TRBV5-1	TGCGCCAGCAGCTTGGTTCCAGATACGCAGTATTTT	CASSLVPDTQYF
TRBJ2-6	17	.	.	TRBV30	TGTGCCTGGAGCATAGGGGCAGGTGTCTCTGGGGCCAACGTCCTGACTTTC	CAWSIGAGVSGANVLTF
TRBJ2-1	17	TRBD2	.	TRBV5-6	TGTGCCAGCAGCTTGGGCTTCACCAGCGGGAGGGCCCAGGGGCAGTTCTTC	CASSLGFTSGRAQGQFF
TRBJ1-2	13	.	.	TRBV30	TGTGCCTGGATGGCGGCTCCGAACTATGGCTACACCTTC	CAWMAAPNYGYTF
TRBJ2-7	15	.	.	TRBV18	TGTGCCAGCTCACCCGAGGGAGCTTTCCGCTACGAGCAGTACTTC	CASSPEGAFRYEQYF
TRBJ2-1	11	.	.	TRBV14	TGTGCCAGCTTGGGACCCACGGAGCAGTTCTTC	CASLGPTEQFF
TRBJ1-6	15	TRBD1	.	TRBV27	TGTGCCAGCAGTTTATCGAGGGACAGGGGTTCACCCCTCCACTTT	CASSLSRDRGSPLHF
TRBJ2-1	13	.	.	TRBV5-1	TGCGCCAGCAATTCCGGCTCGGGATTTGAGCAGTTCTTC	CASNSGSGFEQFF
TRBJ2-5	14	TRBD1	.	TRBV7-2	TGTGCCAGCAGCCCGCAGACAGGGACCGAGACCCAGTACTTC	CASSPQTGTETQYF
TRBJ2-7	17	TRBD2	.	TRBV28	TGTGCCAGCAGTTTCGTGGGGGGACTAGCCAGGAACTACGAGCAGTACTTC	CASSFVGGLARNYEQYF
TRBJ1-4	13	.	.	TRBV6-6	TGTGCCAGCAGTTCCGGACAGAATGAAAAACTGTTTTTT	CASSSGQNEKLFF
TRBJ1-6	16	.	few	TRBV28	TGTGCCAGCAGTCCCCCCCGGGGCTCCTATAATTCACCCCTCCACTTT	CASSPPRGSYNSPLHF
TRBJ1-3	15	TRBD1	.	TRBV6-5	TGTGCCAGCAGTTCCGGGACAGGGACTGGAAACACCATATATTTT	CASSSGTGTGNTIYF
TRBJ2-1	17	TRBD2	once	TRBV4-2	TGTGCCAGCAGCCAAGCCGCCGGGACTAGCGGGAAAAATGAGCAGTTCTTC	CASSQAAGTSGKNEQFF
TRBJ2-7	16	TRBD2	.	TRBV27	TGTGCCAGCAGTATCGGGCGGGTGGCGGGAGCCCACGAGCAGTACTTC	CASSIGRVAGAHEQYF
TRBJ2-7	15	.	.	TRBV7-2	TGTGCCAGCAGCATCAGAGAGGGGAGCTCCTACGAGCAGTACTTC	CASSIREGSSYEQYF
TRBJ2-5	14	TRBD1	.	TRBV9	TGTGCCAGCAGCGTAGAAGGACAGGGAGAGACCCAGTACTTC	CASSVEGQGETQYF
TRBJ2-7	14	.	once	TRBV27	TGTGCCAGCAGTTTCCTTGTGTCCCCTTACGAGCAGTACTTC	CASSFLVSPYEQYF
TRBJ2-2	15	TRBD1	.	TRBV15	TGTGCCACCAGCAGAGCCAGGGGGCTCAGCGGGGAGCTGTTTTTT	CATSRARGLSGELFF
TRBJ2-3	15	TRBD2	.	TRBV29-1	TGCAGCGTTGGTCTCCTAGCGGGAGGAGAAGATACGCAGTATTTT	CSVGLLAGGEDTQYF